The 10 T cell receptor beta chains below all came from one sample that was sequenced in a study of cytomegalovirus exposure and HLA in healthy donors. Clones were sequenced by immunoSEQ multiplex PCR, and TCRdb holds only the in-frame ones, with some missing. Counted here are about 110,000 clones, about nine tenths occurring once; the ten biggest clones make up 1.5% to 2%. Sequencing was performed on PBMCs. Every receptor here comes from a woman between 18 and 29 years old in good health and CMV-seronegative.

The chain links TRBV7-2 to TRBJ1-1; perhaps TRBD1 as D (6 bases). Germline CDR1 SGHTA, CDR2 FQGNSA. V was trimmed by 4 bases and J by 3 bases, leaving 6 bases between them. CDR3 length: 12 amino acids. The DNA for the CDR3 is TGTGCCAGCAGCTGGACAGACACTGAAGCTTTCTTT. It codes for CASSWTDTEAFF.

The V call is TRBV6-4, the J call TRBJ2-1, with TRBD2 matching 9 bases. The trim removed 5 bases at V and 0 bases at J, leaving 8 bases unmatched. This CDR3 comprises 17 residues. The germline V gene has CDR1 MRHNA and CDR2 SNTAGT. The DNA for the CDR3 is TGTGCCAGCAGTCGTCTAGCGGGACTGAGCTCCTACAATGAGCAGTTCTTC. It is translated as CASSRLAGLSSYNEQFF.

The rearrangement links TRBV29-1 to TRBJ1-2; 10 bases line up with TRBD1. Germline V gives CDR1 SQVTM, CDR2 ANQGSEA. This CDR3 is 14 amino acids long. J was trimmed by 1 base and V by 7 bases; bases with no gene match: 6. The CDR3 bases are TGCAGCGCCCAAGGACAGGGGGATAACTATGGCTACACCTTC. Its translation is CSAQGQGDNYGYTF.

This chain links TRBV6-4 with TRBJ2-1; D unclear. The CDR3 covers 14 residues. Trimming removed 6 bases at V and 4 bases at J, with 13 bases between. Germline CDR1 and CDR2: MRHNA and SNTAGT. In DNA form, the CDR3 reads TGTGCCAGCAGCCAGGAATCTTATTACAATGAGCAGTTCTTC. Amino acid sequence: CASSQESYYNEQFF.

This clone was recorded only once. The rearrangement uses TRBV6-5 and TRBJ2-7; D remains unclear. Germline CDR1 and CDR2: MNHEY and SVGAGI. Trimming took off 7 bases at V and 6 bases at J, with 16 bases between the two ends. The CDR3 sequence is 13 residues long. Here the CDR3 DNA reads TGTGCCAGCACCAAGGTAATATCGGGCGAGCAGTACTTC. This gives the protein CASTKVISGEQYF.

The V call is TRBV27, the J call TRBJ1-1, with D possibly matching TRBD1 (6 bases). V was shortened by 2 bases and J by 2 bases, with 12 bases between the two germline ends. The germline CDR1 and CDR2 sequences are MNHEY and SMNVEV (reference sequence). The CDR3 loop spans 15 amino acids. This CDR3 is CASSLGGQQNTEAFF. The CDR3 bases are TGTGCCAGCAGTTTAGGCGGACAGCAAAACACTGAAGCTTTCTTT.

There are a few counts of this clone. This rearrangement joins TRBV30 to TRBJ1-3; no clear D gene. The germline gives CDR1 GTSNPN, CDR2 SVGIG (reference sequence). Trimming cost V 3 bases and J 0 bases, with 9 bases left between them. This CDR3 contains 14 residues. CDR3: CAWSNLYSGNTIYF. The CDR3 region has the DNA TGTGCCTGGAGCAACCTATACTCTGGAAACACCATATATTTT.

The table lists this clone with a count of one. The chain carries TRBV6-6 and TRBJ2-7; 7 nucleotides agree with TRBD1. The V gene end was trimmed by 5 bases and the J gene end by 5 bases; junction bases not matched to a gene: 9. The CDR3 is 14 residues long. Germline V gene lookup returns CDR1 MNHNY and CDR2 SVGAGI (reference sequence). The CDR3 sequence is CASSGAGGSHEQYF. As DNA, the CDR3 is TGTGCCAGCAGTGGTGCAGGGGGTTCCCACGAGCAGTACTTC.

The CDR3 region has the DNA TGTGCCAGCAGCGTAGCGGGGGACACCGGGGAGCTGTTTTTT. Translation: CASSVAGDTGELFF. This rearrangement joins TRBV9 to TRBJ2-2; a possible D gene is TRBD2 (6 bases). The germline gives CDR1 SGDLS, CDR2 YYNGEE. The CDR3 contains 14 residues. V was shortened by 0 bases and J by 3 bases, with 6 bases between the two germline ends.

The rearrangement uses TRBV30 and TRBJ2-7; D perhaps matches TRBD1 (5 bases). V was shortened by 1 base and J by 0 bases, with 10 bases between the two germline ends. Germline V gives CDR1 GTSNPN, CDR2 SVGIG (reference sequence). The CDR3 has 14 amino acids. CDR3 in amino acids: CAWSGVDNSYEQYF. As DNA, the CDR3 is TGTGCCTGGAGTGGAGTGGACAACTCCTACGAGCAGTACTTC. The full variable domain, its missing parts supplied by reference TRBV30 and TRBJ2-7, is SQTIHQWPATLVQPVGSPLSLECTVEGTSNPNLYWYRQAAGRGLQLLFYSVGIGQISSEVPQNLSASRPQDRQFILSSKKLLLSDSGFYLCAWSGVDNSYEQYFGPGTRLTVT.